This T cell receptor beta chain was documented in a study of cytomegalovirus exposure and HLA in healthy donors. On the study more broadly: Prior work identified around 120 million unique TCR beta sequences in 150 million to 200 million T cells.

The germline V gene has CDR1 SNHLY and CDR2 FYNNEI. This CDR3 is 13 amino acids long. Trimming took off 7 bases at V and 4 bases at J, with 11 bases between the two ends. Study findings and constraints: CMV serostatus was the sole immune exposure data available. An analysis done earlier found most TCR beta V segments productive about 87% or about 30% of the time. Later analysis identified a missense DCLRE1C variant that was linked to TCR beta V- and J-gene trimming.

This PCR relied on a set of 60 Vbeta primers and 13 Jbeta primers. TCRdb's copy holds only in-frame clones and misses some; the assay was immunoSEQ multiplex PCR. The ten most abundant clones cover about 3.6% of a sample with 30,000 to 35,000 clones. Regarding this clone: As yet, its antigen is unknown.

The sample was PBMCs. This chain connects TRBV2 to TRBJ1-5, with D uncertain. The receptor was isolated from a woman aged 40 to 49 in good health and CMV-seropositive. For the CDR3, the DNA is TGTGCCAGCAACCGGGATACTAATCAGCCCCAGCATTTT. Residues: CASNRDTNQPQHF.